This TCR beta chain was retrieved from a study of cytomegalovirus exposure and HLA in healthy donors (dated by TCRdb to about 2017). In terms of the full investigation: An earlier analysis of 587 of the donors reported 276 Gb of sequence data and 117 million unique TCR beta sequences obtained from roughly 170 million T cells. Roughly 300 gigabases of sequencing data and approximately 85 million unique TCR sequences were included in an early release covering roughly 600 HLA-typed donors. Among the roughly 390 genotyped donors, approximately 77% belonged to the genetic ancestry cluster associated with self-reported Caucasian donors. The study aimed to test whether signatures of past pathogen exposure could be identified by cataloging public T cell receptors. Using immunosequencing, the study profiled T cell repertoires from approximately 700 subjects and related those repertoires to cytomegalovirus serostatus. Besides the first cohort of some 670 subjects, a separate validation cohort made up of roughly 120 different subjects was used. The study combined high-throughput TCR immunosequencing, statistical association of individual TCRs with disease status, and machine learning to predict cytomegalovirus infection status. To study patterns of TCR occurrence, a later analysis re-analyzed previously published TCR beta repertoires from just over 650 donors and added high-resolution HLA genotyping. The later analysis used no new phenotypic data to find candidate immune exposures, relying instead on TCR beta sequences and their occurrence across donors. In an earlier analysis of roughly 540 of the donors, high-throughput TCR beta sequencing was used to judge whether each TCR beta V gene segment behaved as functional or pseudogenic. Donor age, sex, ethnicity and CMV serostatus were compiled together with the repertoire data. A later genetic analysis used genome-wide SNP genotypes for about 65% of the roughly 700 donors, treating that subset as a discovery cohort. All discovery cohort repertoires had been generated on a single sequencing platform. Both class I and class II loci were covered by HLA typing, at four-digit resolution. The number of donors typed differed by locus, with about 629-630 for A, B, C, DRB1 and DQB1, approximately 500 for DQA1, 600 to 610 for DPA1, and some 440 for DPB1. Because of strong linkage in the cohort, a handful of DR-DQ haplotypes were treated as single units for association and clustering. On average, roughly 200,000 unique TCR beta nucleotide sequences were sequenced per donor among 398 genotyped donors of the cohort, with roughly 19% of those sequences being non-productive.

Libraries came from the immunoSEQ multiplex PCR assay. For the multiplex PCR, a mixture combining 60 forward primers for TCR Vbeta segments and 13 reverse primers for TCR Jbeta segments was used. Amplification of the CDR3 region of rearranged TCR beta genes was performed with a multiplex PCR assay on genomic DNA. The amplified TCR beta libraries were sequenced on the Illumina HiSeq System as 87-base-pair reads. Per the authors' processing: Across the 670 or so repertoires, a later analysis counted about 81 million unique TCR beta chains, roughly 11 million of which were shared by at least two donors. Raw reads were error-corrected and collapsed into unique sequences with a nearest-neighbor algorithm that merged closely related sequences to remove PCR and sequencing errors. V, D and J gene segments were assigned by aligning CDR3 sequences to IMGT reference sequences. Each retained sequence needed at least a six-nucleotide match to both a V gene segment and a J gene segment. Rearrangements were classified as productive when the CDR3 lacked stop codons and remained in frame with V and J, and all other rearrangements were classified as non-productive. CDR3 was defined by IMGT convention, running from the second conserved V-encoded cysteine to the conserved J-encoded phenylalanine. The earlier analysis of about 590 of the donors excluded sequences that lacked an unambiguous match to a single V gene segment. An earlier analysis of some 500 of the donors classified V segments as functional when productive rearrangements were above 56.7% and as segregating when the standard deviation between donors was above 5%. To diagnose cytomegalovirus status from the catalog of TCR beta chain sequences, a statistical classification framework was built. In a later analysis, TCR nucleotide sequences were compared against IMGT/GENE-DB human TR gene sequences so that V and J genes could be assigned. Using the TCRdist pipeline, a later analysis assigned CDR3 sequences along with most-parsimonious VDJ recombination scenarios. A later analysis defined each TCR beta chain by its CDR3 amino acid sequence plus V-gene family, and excluded reads lacking a unique V-gene family. A later analysis removed several hundred highly shared, low-generation-probability nucleotide sequences to deal with suspected cross-contamination and a sequencing artifact. In a later analysis, a clonal expansion index for each public chain was calculated from normalized within-repertoire ranks of inferred template counts. In a later analysis, generation probabilities were computed with a VDJ recombination model fitted to out-of-frame rearrangements, and the resulting probabilities were checked against IGoR. A later analysis scored TCR-TCR, TCR-HLA and TCR-CMV co-occurrence with hypergeometric tests, applying a repertoire-size bias correction to TCR pairs. In a later analysis, false discovery rates were estimated by permuting HLA or CMV assignments 20 times. In a later analysis, co-occurring TCRs were grouped with DBSCAN, and TCRdist sequence similarity was added when clustering was performed within HLA-allele-positive subsets. Repertoires with fewer than 30,000 or more than 120,000 public chains, plus five repertoires with anomalous nucleotide sharing, were excluded from co-occurrence clustering. TCRdb limited this immuneACCESS table to in-frame rearrangements with V and J called. A share of clones is missing; checked studies link under half to unresolved V genes, and the rest is unexplained. Clone size and V and J calls were adopted from that table, with D and trimming inferred from the DNA. This sample gives roughly 100,000 clones in total; about 59% of them show up just once. The top ten constitute approximately 3.9% of the sample.

Spanning cysteine to phenylalanine, the CDR3 consists of 13 amino acids. The only DNA kept is the CDR3, 39 bases in frame from the first base. Based on the germline V gene (reference sequence), the CDR1 and CDR2 sequences are GTSNPN and SVGIG. Germline trimming amounts to 2 bases on V and 7 bases on J, with 7 as the count of junction bases outside the gene matches. In total, approximately 610 healthy bone marrow donors made up the cohort. At the time of sampling, every cohort member was nominally healthy, though immune exposures that went unrecorded were likely present. The donor was CMV seropositive and belonged to the group of 250 to 300 seropositive cohort members. Each donor provided a peripheral blood sample, and peripheral blood mononuclear cells were used for TCR beta sequencing. The Qiagen DNeasy Blood Extraction Kit was used to extract genomic DNA from the blood cell samples. Study-wide conclusions, independent of this receptor: Several of the top co-occurrence clusters appeared to be linked to parvovirus B19, influenza, CMV and Epstein-Barr virus, according to a later analysis. In both the original and validation cohorts, the classifier was reported to diagnose cytomegalovirus status with high specificity and sensitivity. Strong co-occurrence of HLA alleles, especially DR and DQ, made assigning TCR associations to individual alleles difficult. In a later genetic analysis, fewer N-insertions in productive TCRs were reported among donors in an Asian-associated ancestry cluster than the roughly 700-donor mean. Some IMGT-functional V segments, including TRBV6-2 and TRBV6-3, could not be told apart with the 87-base-pair reads, so those segments were excluded. According to the authors, the approach could potentially be generalized to other disease states and immunological phenotypes. Because HLA typing was missing for some donors at each locus, association tests included only the typed subset. Over 15 rarely observed V segments, including chromosome 9 orphons, were excluded from the earlier analysis of 550 to 700 of the donors because counts were too low. According to a later analysis, TCR association rates differed among HLA loci, with DRB1 alleles showing the most associated TCRs and HLA-C alleles showing the fewest. This cohort had only TCR beta chains sequenced, and the lack of alpha or paired-chain data limited which features could be detected. Most TCR sequences were seen in very few donors, while some public TCRs were found in many individuals. An earlier analysis of around 600 of the donors showed that most TCR beta V segments appeared in productive rearrangements either about 87% or about 30% of the time, which broadly matched IMGT annotations. For the cohort, immune exposure information was limited to CMV serostatus. The study listed approximately 160 TCR beta chains as associated with cytomegalovirus. In a later analysis, HLA-associated TCR beta chains showed more clonal expansion and lower generation probabilities than non-associated chains that were equally common. Correlated functional status among segregating V segments might reflect linkage disequilibrium, but an unknown experimental factor could not be ruled out. In vitro tests confirmed that a few of the cytomegalovirus-associated TCR beta chains recognize cytomegalovirus antigens. A cluster of highly shared sequence variants was judged likely to be a technical artifact of the sequencing pipeline. Specific HLA alleles were associated with roughly 16,000 TCR beta sequences at a false discovery rate of 0.05 in a later analysis. The presence/absence analyses assumed that sequencing depth was roughly uniform across donors, and that assumption may not be true. A further reported finding was that TCR beta sequences accurately predicted the HLA-A and HLA-B alleles for most subjects in the first cohort. A later genetic analysis associated a missense DCLRE1C variant with V-gene and J-gene trimming of TCR beta chains, and an independent cohort replicated the association. Most CMV-associated TCR beta chains appeared to be HLA-restricted in a later analysis, and the HLA associations seemed to be driven largely by CMV exposure.

This clone was counted between two and nine times. The specificity of this receptor is unknown. No much larger clone exists at a distance of one base, and base qualities are not known. This receptor was identified in a man aged 30 to 45 in good health and CMV-seropositive. Sequences were obtained from PBMCs. The rearrangement combines TRBV30 with TRBJ1-2; TRBD1 fits 7 bases in the junction. The CDR3 protein sequence reads: CAWSPTGTSGYTF. The nucleotide sequence is TGTGCCTGGAGTCCGACAGGGACTAGTGGCTACACCTTC.